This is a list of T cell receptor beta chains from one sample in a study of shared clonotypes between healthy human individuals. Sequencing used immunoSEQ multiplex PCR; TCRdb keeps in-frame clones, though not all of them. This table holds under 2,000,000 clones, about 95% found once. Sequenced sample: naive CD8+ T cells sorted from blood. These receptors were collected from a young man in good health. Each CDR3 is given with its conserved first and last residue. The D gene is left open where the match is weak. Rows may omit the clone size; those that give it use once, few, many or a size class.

CDR3 DNA: TGTGCCAGCAGCCCCGGGGCTATGTCAGACGAGCAGTACTTC; CDR3 protein: CASSPGAMSDEQYF; D gene: -; J gene: TRBJ2-7; clone size: few; V gene: TRBV4-2
CDR3 DNA: TGTGCCAGCAGTTGGGGGACAGACTACGAGCAGTACTTC; CDR3 protein: CASSWGTDYEQYF; D gene: TRBD1; J gene: TRBJ2-7; clone size: -; V gene: TRBV28
CDR3 DNA: TGTGCCAGCAGCCCGGGACAGGATTTCTACGAGCAGTACTTC; CDR3 protein: CASSPGQDFYEQYF; D gene: TRBD1; J gene: TRBJ2-7; clone size: -; V gene: TRBV7-8
CDR3 DNA: TGTGCCAGCAGTTTTGGCAGGGCCTACGAGCAGTACTTC; CDR3 protein: CASSFGRAYEQYF; D gene: -; J gene: TRBJ2-7; clone size: -; V gene: TRBV28
CDR3 DNA: TGCGCCAGCAGCCAAGCAGCGGATTCTGGAAACACCATATATTTT; CDR3 protein: CASSQAADSGNTIYF; D gene: -; J gene: TRBJ1-3; clone size: once; V gene: TRBV4-3
CDR3 DNA: TGTGCCAGCAGCGGTACGACAGGGGGCGGGCAGCCCCAGCATTTT; CDR3 protein: CASSGTTGGGQPQHF; D gene: TRBD1; J gene: TRBJ1-5; clone size: -; V gene: TRBV7-9
CDR3 DNA: TGTGCCTGGTCTGCGACCGGGGAGCTGTTTTTT; CDR3 protein: CAWSATGELFF; D gene: -; J gene: TRBJ2-2; clone size: -; V gene: TRBV30
CDR3 DNA: TGCGCCAGCAGCCAAGATTGGGTAGGGAGCTACGAGCAGTACTTC; CDR3 protein: CASSQDWVGSYEQYF; D gene: -; J gene: TRBJ2-7; clone size: -; V gene: TRBV4-3
CDR3 DNA: TGTGCCAGCAGCTCTACCCCCGGGACAGGATCGTCCGAGCAGTACTTC; CDR3 protein: CASSSTPGTGSSEQYF; D gene: TRBD1; J gene: TRBJ2-7; clone size: -; V gene: TRBV13
CDR3 DNA: TGTGCCAGCAGTCCGGGCGTACACTACTTCGATGGCTACACCTTC; CDR3 protein: CASSPGVHYFDGYTF; D gene: -; J gene: TRBJ1-2; clone size: -; V gene: TRBV28
CDR3 DNA: TGTGCCAGCAGCCCAGGACAGGGTAACGAGCAGTACTTC; CDR3 protein: CASSPGQGNEQYF; D gene: TRBD1; J gene: TRBJ2-7; clone size: -; V gene: TRBV9
CDR3 DNA: TGTGCCAGCAGTTTATGGGGTAATAGCAATCAGCCCCAGCATTTT; CDR3 protein: CASSLWGNSNQPQHF; D gene: -; J gene: TRBJ1-5; clone size: -; V gene: TRBV27
CDR3 DNA: TGTGCCAGCAGTTTGGGACAGGGAGATAAATTCTACGAGCAGTACTTC; CDR3 protein: CASSLGQGDKFYEQYF; D gene: TRBD1; J gene: TRBJ2-7; clone size: -; V gene: TRBV27
CDR3 DNA: TGTGCCAGCAGCGCCCCCGGAGTGGGACTAGCGGTAAACAATGAGCAGTTCTTC; CDR3 protein: CASSAPGVGLAVNNEQFF; D gene: TRBD2; J gene: TRBJ2-1; clone size: -; V gene: TRBV9
CDR3 DNA: TGTGCCAGCAGTTTGGTTGGTCCCGGATCGGGGGCCGGGCAGCCCCAGCATTTT; CDR3 protein: CASSLVGPGSGAGQPQHF; D gene: -; J gene: TRBJ1-5; clone size: once; V gene: TRBV27
CDR3 DNA: TGTGCCAGCAGCTTCTTAGCGACCAGCACAGATACGCAGTATTTT; CDR3 protein: CASSFLATSTDTQYF; D gene: -; J gene: TRBJ2-3; clone size: -; V gene: TRBV7-9
CDR3 DNA: TGTGCCAGCACCCCGGGACAGGGAGACTTCTATAATTCACCCCTCCACTTT; CDR3 protein: CASTPGQGDFYNSPLHF; D gene: TRBD1; J gene: TRBJ1-6; clone size: -; V gene: TRBV2
CDR3 DNA: TGTGCCAGCAGTTATGCGGGAGGAAATACGCAGTATTTT; CDR3 protein: CASSYAGGNTQYF; D gene: TRBD2; J gene: TRBJ2-3; clone size: -; V gene: TRBV6-5
CDR3 DNA: TGCGCCAGCAGCCAAGATCTAAGGACTAGCGGCGATGAGCAGTTCTTC; CDR3 protein: CASSQDLRTSGDEQFF; D gene: TRBD2; J gene: TRBJ2-1; clone size: -; V gene: TRBV4-3
CDR3 DNA: TGTGCCAGCAGTTACAGTGGCGCCTCCAATGAGCAGTTCTTC; CDR3 protein: CASSYSGASNEQFF; D gene: -; J gene: TRBJ2-1; clone size: -; V gene: TRBV6-5
CDR3 DNA: TGTGCCAGCAGCGCCGTGGAGACTATGAACACTGAAGCTTTCTTT; CDR3 protein: CASSAVETMNTEAFF; D gene: -; J gene: TRBJ1-1; clone size: -; V gene: TRBV9
CDR3 DNA: TGTGCCAGCAGCTCCCGGACGGCCGCCGGAGACTACACCTTC; CDR3 protein: CASSSRTAAGDYTF; D gene: -; J gene: TRBJ1-2; clone size: -; V gene: TRBV13
CDR3 DNA: TGTGCCTGGAGTGGGACGCTTGACGGGAGTGTTACCTACGAGCAGTACTTC; CDR3 protein: CAWSGTLDGSVTYEQYF; D gene: -; J gene: TRBJ2-7; clone size: -; V gene: TRBV30
CDR3 DNA: TGTGCCTGGAGTGTACTGGGTTGGGGAGACACTGAAGCTTTCTTT; CDR3 protein: CAWSVLGWGDTEAFF; D gene: -; J gene: TRBJ1-1; clone size: -; V gene: TRBV30
CDR3 DNA: TGCGCCAGCAGCTTGCGGGATCATGCTAATGATGAGCAGTTCTTC; CDR3 protein: CASSLRDHANDEQFF; D gene: -; J gene: TRBJ2-1; clone size: -; V gene: TRBV5-1
CDR3 DNA: TGTGCCATCGGACCGAGGACCTCCTACGAGCAGTACTTC; CDR3 protein: CAIGPRTSYEQYF; D gene: -; J gene: TRBJ2-7; clone size: -; V gene: TRBV6-1
CDR3 DNA: TGTGCCAGCAGCCCTACGGTGGGGATAGGATCCTACGAGCAGTACTTC; CDR3 protein: CASSPTVGIGSYEQYF; D gene: -; J gene: TRBJ2-7; clone size: -; V gene: TRBV9
CDR3 DNA: TGTGCCAGCAGCTTAGCGACCTGGACGGAGGCGAACACTGAAGCTTTCTTT; CDR3 protein: CASSLATWTEANTEAFF; D gene: -; J gene: TRBJ1-1; clone size: -; V gene: TRBV7-8
CDR3 DNA: TGTGCCAGCAGCCAACTGCCGATCTACTATGGCTACACCTTC; CDR3 protein: CASSQLPIYYGYTF; D gene: -; J gene: TRBJ1-2; clone size: -; V gene: TRBV5-6
CDR3 DNA: TGCAGCGTTGAGGGAGGAGGGGTCCATGAGCAGTTCTTC; CDR3 protein: CSVEGGGVHEQFF; D gene: -; J gene: TRBJ2-1; clone size: -; V gene: TRBV29-1
CDR3 DNA: TGCGCCAGCAGCCAAGGCGGGGCAGTCTATTCACCCCTCCACTTT; CDR3 protein: CASSQGGAVYSPLHF; D gene: -; J gene: TRBJ1-6; clone size: once; V gene: TRBV4-1
CDR3 DNA: TGCGCCAGCAGGCCGGGACAATCGTACGAGCAGTACTTC; CDR3 protein: CASRPGQSYEQYF; D gene: -; J gene: TRBJ2-7; clone size: -; V gene: TRBV10-2
CDR3 DNA: TGCGCCAGCAGCCAGGAGGGGTACTCCTACGAGCAGTACTTC; CDR3 protein: CASSQEGYSYEQYF; D gene: -; J gene: TRBJ2-7; clone size: -; V gene: TRBV4-1
CDR3 DNA: TGTGCCAGCAGTTACCAACAGAAATACGAGCAGTACTTC; CDR3 protein: CASSYQQKYEQYF; D gene: -; J gene: TRBJ2-7; clone size: -; V gene: TRBV27
CDR3 DNA: TGTGCCAGCAGTGAAGCCGGAATAGGGCTACTATCCTACGAGCAGTACTTC; CDR3 protein: CASSEAGIGLLSYEQYF; D gene: -; J gene: TRBJ2-7; clone size: -; V gene: TRBV2
CDR3 DNA: TGTGCCAGCAGTGACACATGGGGCGCCAGCAATCAGCCCCAGCATTTT; CDR3 protein: CASSDTWGASNQPQHF; D gene: -; J gene: TRBJ1-5; clone size: -; V gene: TRBV2
CDR3 DNA: TGCGCCAGCAGCCAAGTTCAGGGCCGCCAAGAGACCCAGTACTTC; CDR3 protein: CASSQVQGRQETQYF; D gene: -; J gene: TRBJ2-5; clone size: -; V gene: TRBV4-3
CDR3 DNA: TGCGCCAGCCGCGAGGAACAGGGTTACGATGAGCAGTTCTTC; CDR3 protein: CASREEQGYDEQFF; D gene: -; J gene: TRBJ2-1; clone size: -; V gene: TRBV5-1
CDR3 DNA: TGCGCCAGCAGCCAACTACCCTTAGCGGGAGGCGGTACGCAGTATTTT; CDR3 protein: CASSQLPLAGGGTQYF; D gene: TRBD2; J gene: TRBJ2-3; clone size: once; V gene: TRBV4-1
CDR3 DNA: TGTGCCAGCAGCGTTAGCGCCCTTGGGAATGAGCAGTTCTTC; CDR3 protein: CASSVSALGNEQFF; D gene: -; J gene: TRBJ2-1; clone size: -; V gene: TRBV9
CDR3 DNA: TGTGCCAGCAGCCTACTGCAGGGGGCGCCCGAGCAGTACTTC; CDR3 protein: CASSLLQGAPEQYF; D gene: TRBD1; J gene: TRBJ2-7; clone size: -; V gene: TRBV5-6
CDR3 DNA: TGTGCCAGCAGCCCCGAGCTAGCGGGAGGGGGGCCCTACAATGAGCAGTTCTTC; CDR3 protein: CASSPELAGGGPYNEQFF; D gene: TRBD2; J gene: TRBJ2-1; clone size: -; V gene: TRBV11-2
CDR3 DNA: TGTGCCAGCAGCTTAGCCCCCCGGGGGGGCTCCTACAATGAGCAGTTCTTC; CDR3 protein: CASSLAPRGGSYNEQFF; D gene: TRBD2; J gene: TRBJ2-1; clone size: -; V gene: TRBV7-9
CDR3 DNA: TGTGCCAGCAGCTGGGGACAGAGCCAAGAGACCCAGTACTTC; CDR3 protein: CASSWGQSQETQYF; D gene: TRBD1; J gene: TRBJ2-5; clone size: -; V gene: TRBV5-8
CDR3 DNA: TGTGCCAGCAGCGCGATGTGGGGACACGACCAAGAGACCCAGTACTTC; CDR3 protein: CASSAMWGHDQETQYF; D gene: -; J gene: TRBJ2-5; clone size: -; V gene: TRBV7-6
CDR3 DNA: TGCAGCGTTGAGGGTTCCGGGCAGTTCTTC; CDR3 protein: CSVEGSGQFF; D gene: -; J gene: TRBJ2-1; clone size: -; V gene: TRBV29-1